Listed below are T cell receptor beta chains from one sample, sequenced in a study of cytomegalovirus exposure and HLA in healthy donors. Here immunoSEQ multiplex PCR was the method, and the copy in TCRdb shows in-frame clones only, minus some. Of roughly 110,000 clones in the sample, around 79% were seen once. The sequencing input was PBMCs. All receptors derive from a man aged 55 to 70 in good health and CMV-seronegative. Each CDR3 is given with its conserved first and last residue. Each record gives: clone size, D gene, J gene, V gene, CDR3 protein, CDR3 DNA. The D gene is left open where the match is weak. The size entry is marked missing in some rows and otherwise reads once, few, many or a size class.

NA	TRBD2	TRBJ2-3	TRBV6-6	CASRWVGRGETDTQYF	TGTGCCAGCAGATGGGTAGGGCGGGGGGAGACAGATACGCAGTATTTT
NA	NA	TRBJ1-1	TRBV6-1	CASSEGWGGLGF	TGTGCCAGCAGTGAAGGGTGGGGGGGGCTGGGGTTT
NA	NA	TRBJ2-2	TRBV19	CASSIGQNTGELFF	TGTGCCAGTAGTATTGGGCAGAACACCGGGGAGCTGTTTTTT
NA	TRBD2	TRBJ2-7	TRBV7-8	CASSPPAGGFSYEQYF	TGTGCCAGCAGCCCCCCAGCGGGGGGTTTCTCCTACGAGCAGTACTTC
NA	NA	TRBJ2-2	TRBV5-4	CASSLATGTGELFF	TGTGCCAGCAGCTTGGCAACGGGCACCGGGGAGCTGTTTTTT
NA	NA	TRBJ1-1	TRBV12-5	CASGLASGFSNTEAFF	TGTGCTAGTGGTTTGGCTTCAGGGTTCTCGAACACTGAAGCTTTCTTT
once	TRBD1	TRBJ1-2	TRBV9	CASSEGGQGVNGYTF	TGTGCCAGCAGCGAGGGGGGACAGGGGGTAAATGGCTACACCTTC
NA	TRBD1	TRBJ1-6	TRBV5-1	CASSVDRASNSPLHF	TGCGCCAGCAGCGTGGACAGGGCCAGTAATTCACCCCTCCACTTT
NA	NA	TRBJ1-3	TRBV7-2	CASSLRGIGSSGNTIYF	TGTGCCAGCAGCTTAAGGGGTATTGGTAGCTCTGGAAACACCATATATTTT
NA	NA	TRBJ1-3	TRBV6-5	CASSSPQGNTIYF	TGTGCCAGCAGTTCCCCTCAGGGAAACACCATATATTTT
NA	NA	TRBJ2-3	TRBV9	CASSPWGGLTDTQYF	TGTGCCAGCAGCCCATGGGGGGGCCTTACAGATACGCAGTATTTT
NA	NA	TRBJ1-3	TRBV7-8	CASSLVASGNTIYF	TGTGCCAGCAGCTTAGTAGCCAGCGGAAACACCATATATTTT
NA	NA	TRBJ1-1	TRBV7-6	CASSLGLMNTEAFF	TGTGCCAGCAGCTTAGGACTGATGAACACTGAAGCTTTCTTT
NA	TRBD2	TRBJ2-7	TRBV7-2	CASSLVSAGGPYEQYF	TGTGCCAGCAGCTTAGTTTCAGCGGGGGGACCCTACGAGCAGTACTTC
NA	NA	TRBJ1-1	TRBV7-2	CASSLRQMNTEAFF	TGTGCCAGCAGCTTGCGACAGATGAACACTGAAGCTTTCTTT
NA	TRBD1	TRBJ1-2	TRBV7-2	CASSLDRTVHISNYGYTF	TGTGCCAGCAGCTTGGACAGGACCGTACACATTTCTAACTATGGCTACACCTTC
NA	NA	TRBJ1-5	TRBV7-9	CASSRGGASNQPQHF	TGTGCCAGCAGTCGGGGGGGGGCGAGCAATCAGCCCCAGCATTTT
NA	NA	TRBJ1-1	TRBV29-1	CSVARGFF	TGCAGCGTTGCCCGGGGTTTCTTT
NA	NA	TRBJ2-3	TRBV6-5	CASSYNAVPDTQYF	TGTGCCAGCAGTTATAACGCGGTTCCAGATACGCAGTATTTT
NA	TRBD1	TRBJ2-1	TRBV27	CASSRQGAEFQQFF	TGTGCCAGCAGCCGACAGGGGGCCGAGTTTCAACAGTTCTTC
NA	TRBD2	TRBJ2-3	TRBV4-2	CASSPKRGLSGGRTDTQYF	TGTGCCAGCAGCCCGAAAAGGGGGCTTAGCGGGGGACGCACAGATACGCAGTATTTT
NA	TRBD1	TRBJ2-6	TRBV7-3	CASSLRGGQGSHHSGANVLTF	TGTGCCAGCAGCCTAAGGGGAGGACAGGGGTCCCACCACTCTGGGGCCAACGTCCTGACTTTC
once	TRBD1	TRBJ2-7	TRBV14	CASSHLGQVGEQYF	TGTGCCAGCAGCCATCTTGGACAGGTTGGTGAGCAGTACTTC
NA	NA	TRBJ1-2	TRBV7-2	CASSSDIPTYGYTF	TGTGCCAGCAGCTCGGACATTCCCACCTATGGCTACACCTTC
NA	TRBD1	TRBJ1-1	TRBV29-1	CSAKPTGGYEAFF	TGCAGCGCTAAGCCGACAGGGGGCTATGAAGCTTTCTTT
NA	NA	TRBJ2-1	TRBV6-5	CASSFLRDSSGEQFF	TGTGCCAGCAGTTTTCTCCGGGACTCGAGTGGTGAGCAGTTCTTC
NA	NA	TRBJ2-3	TRBV9	CASGRLIDTDTQYF	TGTGCCAGCGGAAGACTTATCGACACAGATACGCAGTATTTT
NA	NA	TRBJ1-5	TRBV27	CASSFHENQPQHF	TGTGCCAGCAGTTTTCACGAGAATCAGCCCCAGCATTTT
NA	NA	TRBJ1-6	TRBV5-5	CASSLSSLLGGSPLHF	TGTGCCAGCAGCCTATCCTCTTTACTCGGGGGTTCACCCCTCCACTTT
few	NA	TRBJ1-2	TRBV20-1	CSARDSYGYTF	TGCAGTGCTAGAGATTCTTATGGCTACACCTTC
NA	NA	TRBJ2-7	TRBV7-9	CASSLRGATEQYF	TGTGCCAGCAGCTTACGGGGGGCGACAGAGCAGTACTTC
NA	NA	TRBJ2-5	TRBV7-6	CASSKPDLSGETQYF	TGTGCCAGCAGCAAACCCGATCTCTCGGGGGAGACCCAGTACTTC
NA	TRBD1	TRBJ2-5	TRBV5-4	CASSWTGTGKETQYF	TGTGCCAGCAGCTGGACCGGGACAGGGAAAGAGACCCAGTACTTC
NA	NA	TRBJ2-6	TRBV5-1	CASSSDLSGANVLTF	TGCGCCAGCAGCAGCGATTTATCTGGGGCCAACGTCCTGACTTTC
NA	NA	TRBJ1-1	TRBV5-4	CASSLGKHLAFF	TGTGCCAGCAGCTTGGGAAAACATTTAGCTTTCTTT
once	TRBD2	TRBJ2-1	TRBV4-1	CASSQVSGGQFF	TGCGCCAGCAGCCAGGTTAGCGGGGGTCAGTTCTTC
NA	TRBD2	TRBJ2-5	TRBV5-1	CASRTGGGGAEETQYF	TGCGCCAGCAGAACGGGTGGCGGGGGGGCCGAAGAGACCCAGTACTTC
NA	NA	TRBJ2-5	TRBV6-1	CASSGTNQETQYF	TGTGCCAGCAGTGGGACAAACCAAGAGACCCAGTACTTC
once	NA	TRBJ1-5	TRBV6-1	CASSQEGGQPQHF	TGTGCCAGCAGTCAAGAGGGGGGGCAGCCCCAGCATTTT
NA	NA	TRBJ2-5	TRBV15	CATSRDGGPQETQYF	TGTGCCACCAGCAGAGATGGTGGGCCCCAAGAGACCCAGTACTTC
NA	NA	TRBJ2-7	TRBV4-3	CASSQDRAGYEQYF	TGCGCCAGCAGCCAAGATAGAGCGGGCTACGAGCAGTACTTC
NA	NA	TRBJ1-3	TRBV4-1	CASSLRADSGNTIYF	TGCGCCAGCAGCCTGCGGGCCGACTCTGGAAACACCATATATTTT
NA	TRBD1	TRBJ1-5	TRBV2	CASKADRALNQPQHF	TGTGCCAGTAAAGCGGACAGGGCTCTGAATCAGCCCCAGCATTTT
NA	NA	TRBJ2-1	TRBV25-1	CASRGPREQFF	TGTGCCAGCAGGGGGCCGAGGGAGCAGTTCTTC
NA	TRBD2	TRBJ2-1	TRBV7-9	CASSLSLAGSYNEQFF	TGTGCCAGCAGCTTAAGCCTAGCGGGCTCCTACAATGAGCAGTTCTTC
NA	NA	TRBJ1-1	TRBV4-3	CASSQVGHQNTEAFF	TGCGCCAGCAGCCAAGTAGGACACCAGAACACTGAAGCTTTCTTT
NA	TRBD1	TRBJ1-3	TRBV9	CASSYGQDRSGNTIYF	TGTGCCAGCAGCTATGGACAGGATCGCTCTGGAAACACCATATATTTT
NA	TRBD2	TRBJ2-1	TRBV27	CASGLPAGLAGDNEQFF	TGTGCCAGCGGGCTCCCCGCCGGACTAGCGGGGGACAATGAGCAGTTCTTC
NA	NA	TRBJ1-1	TRBV7-9	CASSPSVGLSNTEAFF	TGTGCCAGCAGCCCCTCGGTGGGGCTGTCGAACACTGAAGCTTTCTTT
once	NA	TRBJ2-2	TRBV7-2	CASSLGGGNTGELFF	TGTGCCAGCAGCTTAGGCGGGGGCAACACCGGGGAGCTGTTTTTT
NA	NA	TRBJ1-1	TRBV5-1	CASSLGASSTEAFF	TGCGCCAGCAGCTTGGGTGCTAGCAGCACTGAAGCTTTCTTT
NA	NA	TRBJ1-1	TRBV19	CASSRSGENTEAFF	TGTGCCAGTAGTAGGTCAGGTGAAAACACTGAAGCTTTCTTT
few	TRBD1	TRBJ2-3	TRBV5-1	CASSVILTGRRDTQYF	TGCGCCAGCAGCGTCATCCTGACAGGGCGACGGGATACGCAGTATTTT
NA	NA	TRBJ1-1	TRBV6-5	CASSSPTENTEAFF	TGTGCCAGCAGTTCCCCGACAGAGAACACTGAAGCTTTCTTT